This T cell receptor beta chain was documented in a study of T cells in tuberculosis. For the study at large: This South African cohort compared adolescents with or without latent tuberculosis against adults with active tuberculosis.

Each donor contributed roughly 100,000 T cells on average, unsorted. The CDR3 is made up of 15 amino acids. Germline V gene sequence: CDR1 KGHSH, CDR2 LQKENI. V was clipped by 1 base and J by 0 bases, with 9 bases between them. As to this clone: Its antigen is not identified.

The data were produced by immunoSEQ multiplex PCR, yet TCRdb's version contains in-frame clones alone and is incomplete. The profile shows tens of thousands of clones, 97% of them singletons. General study results and limits: GMM-specific TCRs were nearer to active tuberculosis alpha repertoires, suggesting expansion. Active tuberculosis cases were adults; controls were adolescents.

The TCR originated in a donor aged 5-35 years with latent tuberculosis or without tuberculosis infection. The genes are TRBV18 and TRBJ1-2; D unresolved. The sequencing input was PBMCs. In DNA, the CDR3 is TGTGCCAGCTCACCACAAGCTAGTACTAACTATGGCTACACCTTC. This translates into CASSPQASTNYGYTF.